The next 25 T cell receptor beta chains were all read from a single sample in a study of T cell responses to AZD1222 COVID-19 vaccine (dated by TCRdb to about 2021). What the time point label conveys for this sample: baseline before first vaccination. The library was generated by the immunoSEQ multiplex PCR assay. The table comes from immuneACCESS by way of TCRdb, which keeps in-frame sequences with V and J called. Part of the clones is missing from these tables; in studies checked, under half for an unresolved V gene and the rest for unknown reasons. The sample yields around 100,000 clones; 90% to 95% were counted once. The ten largest account for 45% to 55% of the sample. This specimen was peripheral blood, taken on day 0 of AZD1222 vaccination. Source of these receptors: an adult in good health.

The chain has TRBV4-3 and TRBJ2-3; 10 bases fit TRBD2. CDR3 length: 19 residues. V was pared by 0 bases and J by 6 bases, with 15 bases of the junction left unmatched. CDR1 and CDR2 from the germline V gene are LGHNA and YSLEER. CDR3 protein: CASSQDRGTSDLIGDTQYF. The CDR3 bases are TGCGCCAGCAGCCAAGATCGGGGGACTAGCGATTTGATCGGGGATACGCAGTATTTT.

The chain joins TRBV24-1 to TRBJ2-7, with a weak D call TRBD2 (5 bases). The CDR3 covers 15 residues. Germline CDR1 KGHDR, CDR2 SFDVKD. Trimming pared 7 bases from V and 3 bases from J, leaving 18 bases between. The CDR3 reads CATRSLAARDYEQYF. DNA of the CDR3: TGTGCCACCAGATCCCTTGCAGCACGGGACTACGAGCAGTACTTC.

This chain connects TRBV7-2 to TRBJ2-7; 11 bases align to TRBD2. Germline loops: CDR1 SGHTA, CDR2 FQGNSA. Trimming removed 5 bases from V and 3 bases from J; junction bases left unmatched: 6. The CDR3 has 15 residues. CDR3 nucleotide sequence: TGTGCCAGCAGCCACCTAGCGGGAGGTATCTACGAGCAGTACTTC. Protein: CASSHLAGGIYEQYF.

The rearrangement uses TRBV11-1 and TRBJ2-2, with 8 bases aligning to TRBD1. J lost 4 bases, V lost 5 bases, and 3 bases had no gene match. The CDR3 loop spans 14 amino acids. Per germline, CDR1 SGHAT and CDR2 FQDESV (reference sequence). CDR3 amino acids: CASSRQGATGELFF. CDR3 in DNA: TGTGCCAGCAGCCGTCAGGGGGCCACCGGGGAGCTGTTTTTT.

The genes are TRBV19 and TRBJ2-5, with TRBD1 identical over 8 bases. Unmatched junction bases numbered 7, after V lost 3 bases and J lost 4 bases. The CDR3 consists of 15 residues. Germline V gene sequence: CDR1 LNHDA, CDR2 SQIVND (reference sequence). The CDR3 nucleotides read TGTGCCAGTAGTATGAATCCCGGGACAGGAGAGACCCAGTACTTC. Encoded protein: CASSMNPGTGETQYF. The whole variable domain, filled in from reference TRBV19 and TRBJ2-5, reads DGGITQSPKYLFRKEGQNVTLSCEQNLNHDAMYWYRQDPGQGLRLIYYSQIVNDFQKGDIAEGYSVSREKKESFPLTVTSAQKNPTAFYLCASSMNPGTGETQYFGPGTRLLVL.

The rearrangement joins TRBV28 to TRBJ2-1; 9 nucleotides agree with TRBD1. The CDR3 spans 18 residues. Germline loops: CDR1 MDHEN, CDR2 SYDVKM. Trimming took 5 bases from V and 0 from J; bases not matched to a gene: 11. The CDR3 bases are TGTGCCAGCAGTACGGGCTGGGGACAGGGAAGCTCCTACAATGAGCAGTTCTTC. Its protein is CASSTGWGQGSSYNEQFF.

The V call is TRBV3-1 (or the pseudogene TRBV3-2), the J call TRBJ1-1; tentatively, D is TRBD1 (5 bases). In germline, CDR1 is LGHDT, CDR2 YNNKEL (reference sequence). The V end was cut by 0 bases, the J end by 10 bases, with 12 bases between. This CDR3 comprises 13 residues. The CDR3: CASSQERGGRAFF. CDR3 DNA: TGTGCCAGCAGCCAAGAGAGGGGCGGGCGAGCTTTCTTT.

The V call is TRBV24-1, the J call TRBJ1-5; 8 bases line up with TRBD1. Germline loops: CDR1 KGHDR, CDR2 SFDVKD. The CDR3 is made up of 17 amino acids. The V segment lost 9 bases and the J segment 0 bases; nucleotides outside the gene matches: 12. In DNA form, the CDR3 reads TGTGCCACCGCCGACGGGACAGGATTCTATAGCAATCAGCCCCAGCATTTT. Its translation: CATADGTGFYSNQPQHF.

J is TRBJ2-7 and V is TRBV28; unclear D gene. CDR1 is MDHEN and CDR2 is SYDVKM in the germline V gene. V was clipped by 7 bases and J by 1 base, with 17 bases between them. The CDR3 runs 15 residues. The CDR3 here is CASKNHQVSSYEQYF. The CDR3 bases are TGTGCCAGCAAAAACCATCAGGTCTCTTCCTACGAGCAGTACTTC.

The V gene is TRBV30, the J gene TRBJ2-3; D is ambiguous. The germline V and J ends were trimmed by 0 bases and 1 base, with 11 bases remaining between them. Germline lookup yields CDR1 GTSNPN and CDR2 SVGIG (reference sequence). The CDR3 spans 15 residues. In DNA form, the CDR3 reads TGTGCCTGGAGTGTTTCAGCTGAACGCACAGATACGCAGTATTTT. Translated, it gives CAWSVSAERTDTQYF.

The chain is built from TRBV28 and TRBJ1-1, with TRBD1 matching 8 bases. The CDR3 length is 14 residues. V dropped 7 bases and J dropped 1; count of bases not matched to a gene: 5. Germline lookup yields CDR1 MDHEN and CDR2 SYDVKM. The CDR3: CASNYDRGNTEAFF. The CDR3 DNA reads TGTGCCAGCAATTACGACAGGGGGAACACTGAAGCTTTCTTT.

This clone was seen just once. The chain carries TRBV7-8 and TRBJ1-1, with a tentative D call TRBD1 (5 bases). Germline V gene lookup returns CDR1 SGHVS and CDR2 FQNEAQ. This CDR3 has 12 residues. The V end lost 2 bases, the J end lost 5 bases, and 6 bases lay between the germline ends. CDR3 nucleotides: TGTGCCAGCAGCTTATGGGGGACTGAAGCTTTCTTT. This encodes CASSLWGTEAFF.

V usage is TRBV3-1 (or the pseudogene TRBV3-2) and J usage is TRBJ2-2; D gene ambiguous. V was shortened by 1 base and J by 10 bases, with 4 bases between the two germline ends. This CDR3 is 11 amino acids long. Germline-derived CDR1 and CDR2 are LGHDT and YNNKEL (reference sequence). CDR3 protein: CASSQGVELFF. The CDR3 coding sequence is TGTGCCAGCAGCCAAGGGGTGGAGCTGTTTTTT.

The rearrangement uses TRBV7-2 and TRBJ2-7; 8 bases map to TRBD2. After removal of 4 bases from V and 2 bases from J, the junction contained 1 base not matched to a gene. This CDR3 is 13 amino acids long. The germline CDR1 and CDR2 sequences are SGHTA and FQGNSA. DNA of the CDR3: TGTGCCAGCAGCTCACTAGCGGCCTACGAGCAGTACTTC. Protein product: CASSSLAAYEQYF.

The V and J genes are TRBV12-3 or TRBV12-4 and TRBJ1-2; the D gene is possibly TRBD1 (6 bases). Trimming removed 4 bases from V and 8 bases from J, with 11 bases in between. There are 12 residues in the CDR3. CDR3 nucleotides: TGTGCCAGCAGTTGGGGGGGCGGAGGCTACACCTTC. Protein sequence: CASSWGGGGYTF.

The V gene is TRBV7-2, the J gene TRBJ2-3, with 8 bases that match TRBD2. J gave up 3 bases and V 8 bases, and 10 bases lay outside the gene matches. Germline V gene lookup returns CDR1 SGHTA and CDR2 FQGNSA. The CDR3 is made up of 15 amino acids. The CDR3 region is CASLKGGGFTDTQYF. DNA for the CDR3: TGTGCCAGCCTTAAGGGCGGGGGGTTTACAGATACGCAGTATTTT.

The chain recombines TRBV6-2 or TRBV6-3 with TRBJ2-2; D possibly corresponds to TRBD2 (5 bases). V gave up 2 bases and J gave up 4 bases, with 20 bases separating them. The CDR3 sequence is 18 residues long. Germline CDR1 is MNHEY and CDR2 is SVGEGT. In nucleotides, the CDR3 is TGTGCCAGCAGTTACCGGTCGAGGGCGTATTCGGGCACCGGGGAGCTGTTTTTT. It codes for CASSYRSRAYSGTGELFF.

This clone was counted between two and nine times. The CDR3 DNA follows: TGTGCCAGCAGTTACGACCAGGGTCAACCCCTCCACTTT. Translating it yields CASSYDQGQPLHF. The chain joins TRBV6-5 to TRBJ1-6; possible D gene TRBD1, 5 bases. The V gene lost 2 bases and the J gene lost 12 bases, with 11 bases spanning the gap. CDR1 and CDR2 from the germline V gene are MNHEY and SVGAGI. There are 13 residues in the CDR3.

The chain links TRBV6-2 or TRBV6-3 to TRBJ2-5; TRBD1 might be the D (5 bases). Trimming took 9 bases from V and 5 from J, leaving 10 bases between them. CDR3 length: 11 amino acids. Germline-derived CDR1 and CDR2 are MNHEY and SVGEGT. CDR3 nucleotides: TGTGCCAGTAGCTGGGGCGAGACCCAGTACTTC. This codes for CASSWGETQYF.

The J gene is TRBJ1-6, the V gene TRBV6-5; TRBD1 matches at 7 bases. Germline loops: CDR1 MNHEY, CDR2 SVGAGI. The ends lost 6 bases at V and 7 bases at J; junction bases unmatched: 3. This CDR3 has 13 residues. The CDR3 region has the DNA TGTGCCAGCAGCGACAGGGACAATTCACCCCTCCACTTT. Protein: CASSDRDNSPLHF.

This chain uses TRBV15 with TRBJ2-7; TRBD1 is a possible D gene (6 bases). V dropped 0 bases and J dropped 2 bases, with 11 bases sitting between them. The CDR3 is made up of 15 amino acids. The germline V gene encodes CDR1 LNHNV and CDR2 YYDKDF (reference sequence). The CDR3 nucleotides are TGTGCCACCAGCAGAGAGCGGCAGGGGCCCTACGAGCAGTACTTC. Protein: CATSRERQGPYEQYF.

CDR3 nucleotides: TGTGCCAGCAGTTACGCGGAAGGGGTTTCGAGCTACACCTTC. Protein product: CASSYAEGVSSYTF. The rearrangement links TRBV6-5 to TRBJ1-2; D possibly corresponds to TRBD1 (5 bases). The V gene's germline CDR1 is MNHEY and CDR2 SVGAGI. Trimming removed 2 bases at V and 9 bases at J, with 16 bases between. There are 14 residues in the CDR3.

This chain connects TRBV2 to TRBJ2-2; weak D call: TRBD2 (5 bases). The germline gives CDR1 SNHLY, CDR2 FYNNEI. The CDR3 contains 12 residues. The V end was cut by 10 bases, the J end by 1 base, with 7 bases between. CDR3 sequence: CANGVNTGELFF. In DNA, the CDR3 is TGTGCCAACGGGGTGAACACCGGGGAGCTGTTTTTT.

About this clone itself: Other DNA sequences in the sample encode the same CDR3. J is TRBJ2-7 and V is TRBV20-1; tentative D call: TRBD1 (6 bases). The CDR3 has 11 residues. In germline, CDR1 is DFQATT, CDR2 SNEGSKA (reference sequence). Trimming took off 4 bases at V and 3 bases at J, with 7 bases between the two ends. In nucleotides, the CDR3 is TGCAGTGCTAAGGACAGCTACGAGCAGTACTTC. It encodes CSAKDSYEQYF.

The chain recombines TRBV2 with TRBJ2-7; 9 nucleotides line up with TRBD1. The germline V gene has CDR1 SNHLY and CDR2 FYNNEI. The ends lost 5 bases at V and 0 bases at J; junction bases unmatched: 5. The CDR3 is made up of 15 amino acids. The CDR3 coding sequence is TGTGCCAGCAGTACCGGGACAGGGATCTCCTACGAGCAGTACTTC. Its translation: CASSTGTGISYEQYF. The complete variable domain, with remaining parts taken from reference TRBV2 and TRBJ2-7, reads EPEVTQTPSHQVTQMGQEVILRCVPISNHLYFYWYRQILGQKVEFLVSFYNNEISEKSEIFDDQFSVERPDGSNFTLKIRSTKLEDSAMYFCASSTGTGISYEQYFGPGTRLTVT.